The entry below gives a single T cell receptor (beta chain) sequence along with its context. What it recognizes is unknown. PCR primers comprised 60 Vbeta and 13 Jbeta primers. TCRdb's copy holds only in-frame clones and misses some; the assay was immunoSEQ multiplex PCR. The profile shows around 110,000 clones, roughly 69% of them singletons. The CDR3 loop spans 14 amino acids. V shed 1 base and J shed 0 bases, with 8 bases lying between them. Germline V gene data show CDR1 as SGHTS and CDR2 as YDEGEE. The entry originates in a study of cytomegalovirus exposure and HLA in healthy donors. Study observations and caveats: A few of the chains that were CMV-associated were confirmed in vitro to be specific for CMV antigens.

The sequence was collected from a middle-aged woman in good health and CMV-seropositive. The material sequenced was PBMCs. This chain links TRBV5-8 with TRBJ2-7; possible D gene TRBD2, 5 bases. CDR3 sequence reads: CASSLQRNSYEQYF. CDR3 in DNA: TGTGCCAGCAGCTTGCAGCGGAACTCCTACGAGCAGTACTTC.